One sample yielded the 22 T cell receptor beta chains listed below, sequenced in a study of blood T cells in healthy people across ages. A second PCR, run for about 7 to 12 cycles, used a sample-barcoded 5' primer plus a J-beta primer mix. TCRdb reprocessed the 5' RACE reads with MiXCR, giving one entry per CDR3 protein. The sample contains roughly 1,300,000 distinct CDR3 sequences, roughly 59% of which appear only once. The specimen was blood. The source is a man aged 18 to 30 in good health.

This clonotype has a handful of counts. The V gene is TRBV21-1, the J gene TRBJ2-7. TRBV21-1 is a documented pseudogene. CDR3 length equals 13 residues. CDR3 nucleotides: TGTGCCAGACTGCCGCCGAGCTCCTACGAGCAGTACTTC. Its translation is CARLPPSSYEQYF.

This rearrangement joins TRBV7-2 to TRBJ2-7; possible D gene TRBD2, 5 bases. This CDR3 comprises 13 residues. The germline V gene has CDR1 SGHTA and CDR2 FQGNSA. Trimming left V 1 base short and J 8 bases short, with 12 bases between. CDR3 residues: CASSLGRDTKQYF. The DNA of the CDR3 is TGTGCCAGCAGCTTAGGTCGGGATACGAAGCAGTACTTC.

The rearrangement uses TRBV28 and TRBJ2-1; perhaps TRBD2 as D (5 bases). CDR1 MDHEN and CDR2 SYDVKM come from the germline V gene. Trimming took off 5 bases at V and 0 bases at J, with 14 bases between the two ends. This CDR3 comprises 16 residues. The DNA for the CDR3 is TGTGCCAGCAGTCCCATAATTGGGAGCTCCTACAATGAGCAGTTCTTC. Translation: CASSPIIGSSYNEQFF.

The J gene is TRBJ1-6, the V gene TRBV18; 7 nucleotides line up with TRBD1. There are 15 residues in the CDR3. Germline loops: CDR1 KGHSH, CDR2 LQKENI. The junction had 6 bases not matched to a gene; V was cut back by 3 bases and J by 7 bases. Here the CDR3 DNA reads TGTGCCAGCTCACCGGGACAGAATGGAAATTCACCCCTCCACTTT. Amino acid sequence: CASSPGQNGNSPLHF.

As DNA, the CDR3 is TGTGCCAGCAGTTTTGGGCTAGCGGGGGGAGCCGGGGAGCTGTTTTTT. It translates to CASSFGLAGGAGELFF. The chain recombines TRBV12-3 or TRBV12-4 with TRBJ2-2, with 11 bases matching TRBD2. The CDR3 contains 16 residues. V shed 3 bases, J shed 6 bases, and the junction held 6 bases outside the gene matches.

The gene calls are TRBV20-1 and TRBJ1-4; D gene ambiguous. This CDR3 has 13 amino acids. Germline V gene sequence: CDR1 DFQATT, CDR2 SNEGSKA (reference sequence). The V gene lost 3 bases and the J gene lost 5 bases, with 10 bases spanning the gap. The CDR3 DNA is TGCAGTGCTAGGGGGAAACCGAATGAAAAACTGTTTTTT. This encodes CSARGKPNEKLFF.

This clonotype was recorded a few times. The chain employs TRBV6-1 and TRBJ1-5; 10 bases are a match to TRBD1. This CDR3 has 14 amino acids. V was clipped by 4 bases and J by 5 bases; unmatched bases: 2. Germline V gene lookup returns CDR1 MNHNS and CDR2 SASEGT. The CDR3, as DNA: TGTGCCAGCAGTGGGGGACAGGGGCATCAGCCCCAGCATTTT. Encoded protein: CASSGGQGHQPQHF.

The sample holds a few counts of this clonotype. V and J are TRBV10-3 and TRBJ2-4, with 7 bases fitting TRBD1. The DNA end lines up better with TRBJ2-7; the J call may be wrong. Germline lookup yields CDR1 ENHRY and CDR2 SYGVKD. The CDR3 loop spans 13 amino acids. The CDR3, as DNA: TGTGCCATCAGGACAACAGGGGCCGACGAGCAGTACTTC. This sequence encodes CAIRTTGADEQYF.

The CDR3 protein is CASSFRESADTQYF. In DNA form, the CDR3 reads TGTGCCAGCAGTTTCAGGGAGAGCGCAGATACGCAGTATTTT. The chain has TRBV12-3 or TRBV12-4 and TRBJ2-3; perhaps D is TRBD1 or TRBD2 (5 bases each). Trimming took off 3 bases at V and 4 bases at J, with 11 bases between the two ends. CDR3 length equals 14 residues.

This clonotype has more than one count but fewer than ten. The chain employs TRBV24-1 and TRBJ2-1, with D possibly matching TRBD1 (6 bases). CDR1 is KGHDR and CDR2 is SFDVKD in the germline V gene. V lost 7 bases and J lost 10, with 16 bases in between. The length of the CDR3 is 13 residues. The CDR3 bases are TGTGCCACCAGATCCAATTCCGGGACAGAGCAGTTCTTC. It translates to CATRSNSGTEQFF.

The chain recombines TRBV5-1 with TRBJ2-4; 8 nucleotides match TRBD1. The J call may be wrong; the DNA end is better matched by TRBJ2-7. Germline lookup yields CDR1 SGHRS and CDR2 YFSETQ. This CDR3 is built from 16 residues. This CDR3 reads CASSLNRGQESYEQYF. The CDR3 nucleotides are TGCGCCAGCAGCTTGAATCGGGGACAGGAATCCTACGAGCAGTACTTC.

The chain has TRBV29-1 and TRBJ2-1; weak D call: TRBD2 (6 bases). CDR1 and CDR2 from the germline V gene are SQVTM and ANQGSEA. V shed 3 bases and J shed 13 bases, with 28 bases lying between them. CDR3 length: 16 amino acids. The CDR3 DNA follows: TGCAGCGTTGACCCACGGCCTGGGACTTCGAAAGAGACCCAGTTCTTC. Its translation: CSVDPRPGTSKETQFF.

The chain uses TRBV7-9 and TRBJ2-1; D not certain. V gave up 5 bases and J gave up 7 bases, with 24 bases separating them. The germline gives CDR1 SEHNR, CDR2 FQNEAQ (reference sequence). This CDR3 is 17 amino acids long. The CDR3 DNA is TGTGCCAGCAGCCCCCCAGGCGGCCGGAGCTTCGGAAATGAGCAGTTCTTC. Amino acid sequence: CASSPPGGRSFGNEQFF.

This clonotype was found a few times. CDR3 DNA sequence: TGTGCCAGCAGCCGCACGGGGCTTTCAGGAGAGACCCAGTACTTC. This encodes CASSRTGLSGETQYF. The V gene is TRBV11-2, the J gene TRBJ2-5; D could derive from TRBD1 or TRBD2 (5 bases each). This CDR3 contains 15 residues. Trimming removed 5 bases from V and 4 bases from J, with 17 bases in between. Germline V gene lookup returns CDR1 SGHAT and CDR2 FQNNGV.

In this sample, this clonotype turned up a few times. The CDR3 is CASSDTGAYSPLHF. CDR3 in DNA: TGTGCCAGCAGCGACACCGGGGCGTATTCACCCCTCCACTTT. V and J are TRBV5-6 and TRBJ1-6, with D tentatively TRBD1 (5 bases). Trimming removed 4 bases at V and 8 bases at J, with 13 bases between. Germline CDR1 is SGHDT and CDR2 is YYEEEE. The CDR3 covers 14 residues.

The CDR3 DNA follows: TGCGCCAGCAGCCAAGGCTACAGGGGTGGCTACACCTTC. It codes for CASSQGYRGGYTF. This rearrangement joins TRBV4-3 to TRBJ1-2; 7 bases align to TRBD1. This CDR3 has 13 amino acids. The germline V gene has CDR1 LGHNA and CDR2 YSLEER. Trimming took 1 base from V and 7 from J; bases not matched to a gene: 3.

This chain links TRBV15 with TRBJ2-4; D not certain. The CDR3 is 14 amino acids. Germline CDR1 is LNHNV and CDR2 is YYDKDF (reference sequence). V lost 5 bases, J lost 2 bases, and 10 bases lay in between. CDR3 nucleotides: TGTGCCACCAGCGGTGGGTTAACCAAAAACATTCAGTACTTC. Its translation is CATSGGLTKNIQYF. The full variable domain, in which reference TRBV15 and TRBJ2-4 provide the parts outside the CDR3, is DAMVIQNPRYQVTQFGKPVTLSCSQTLNHNVMYWYQQKSSQAPKLLFHYYDKDFNNEADTPDNFQSRRPNTSFCFLDIRSPGLGDTAMYLCATSGGLTKNIQYFGAGTRLSVL.

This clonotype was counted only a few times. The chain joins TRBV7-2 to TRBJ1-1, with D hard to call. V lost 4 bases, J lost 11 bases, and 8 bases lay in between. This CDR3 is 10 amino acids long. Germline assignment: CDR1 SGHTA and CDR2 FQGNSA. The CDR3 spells CASSSRTAFF. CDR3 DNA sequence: TGTGCCAGCAGCTCACGCACGGCTTTCTTT.

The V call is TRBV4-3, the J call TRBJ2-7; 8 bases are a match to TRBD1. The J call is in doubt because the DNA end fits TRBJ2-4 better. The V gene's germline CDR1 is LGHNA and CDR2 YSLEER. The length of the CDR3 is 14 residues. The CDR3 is CASSQGATGDIQYF. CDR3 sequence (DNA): TGCGCCAGCAGCCAAGGTGCGACAGGGGACATTCAGTACTTC.

The CDR3, as DNA: TGTGCCAGCAGCCAAGTTTATAGGCAGGGGATAGATACGCAGTATTTT. Residues: CASSQVYRQGIDTQYF. V and J are TRBV3-1 and TRBJ2-3; D is possibly TRBD1 (6 bases). The V gene's germline CDR1 is LGHDT and CDR2 YNNKEL (reference sequence). V lost 1 base and J lost 5, with 16 bases in between. This CDR3 has 16 amino acids.

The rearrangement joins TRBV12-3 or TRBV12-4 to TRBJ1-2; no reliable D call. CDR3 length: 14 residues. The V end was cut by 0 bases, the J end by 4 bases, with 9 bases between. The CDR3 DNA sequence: TGTGCCAGCAGTTTAGCGTCGGGTTCCTATGGCTACACCTTC. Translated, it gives CASSLASGSYGYTF.

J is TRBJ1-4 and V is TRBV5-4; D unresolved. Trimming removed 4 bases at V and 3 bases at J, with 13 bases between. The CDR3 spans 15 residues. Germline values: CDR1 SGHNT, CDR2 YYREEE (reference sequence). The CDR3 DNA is TGTGCCAGCAGCAGCGCCGGGAAAGCTAATGAAAAACTGTTTTTT. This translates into CASSSAGKANEKLFF.